A selection of T cell receptor beta chains follows, all from one sample in a study of CD8 T cells in Susac syndrome. Via MiXCR, TCRdb re-called the immunoSEQ multiplex PCR reads, giving one row per CDR3 protein. The table records approximately 180,000 distinct CDR3 sequences, roughly 94% of them present only once. Sequencing was carried out using CD4+ T cells from PBMCs. These TCRs come from a human donor with Susac syndrome. Both conserved end residues are part of each CDR3. A D gene is named only where the DNA matches it firmly. A row's size may be missing; if present it is once, few, many or a size class.

CDR3nt: TGTGCCAGCAGCCAAGCAGGGGGGGGGCAGCCCCAGCATTTT
CDR3aa: CASSQAGGGQPQHF
d_gene: TRBD1
v_gene: TRBV3-1
abundance: -
j_gene: TRBJ1-5

CDR3nt: TGTGCCAGCAGTTTAAGGACACTAGATCAGCCCCAGCATTTT
CDR3aa: CASSLRTLDQPQHF
d_gene: -
v_gene: TRBV12-3/TRBV12-4
abundance: -
j_gene: TRBJ1-5

CDR3nt: TGTGCCAGCAGCTTAGGCCGGGACAGGGTAGTAGACACCTTC
CDR3aa: CASSLGRDRVVDTF
d_gene: TRBD1
v_gene: TRBV7-9
abundance: -
j_gene: TRBJ1-2

CDR3nt: TGCAGTGTATTTCGACAGGGGATCACTGAAGCTTTCTTT
CDR3aa: CSVFRQGITEAFF
d_gene: TRBD1
v_gene: TRBV20-1
abundance: -
j_gene: TRBJ1-1

CDR3nt: TGTGCCAGCAGTTTCCGGGACAGGGGGCACGGGTTTGAGACCCAGTACTTC
CDR3aa: CASSFRDRGHGFETQYF
d_gene: TRBD1
v_gene: TRBV27
abundance: -
j_gene: TRBJ2-5

CDR3nt: TGTGCCAGCAGTTCGGCAGGGAGCCCTGGGGCCAACGTCCTGACTTTC
CDR3aa: CASSSAGSPGANVLTF
d_gene: -
v_gene: TRBV12-3/TRBV12-4
abundance: -
j_gene: TRBJ2-6

CDR3nt: TGTGCCAGCAGTTTATCGGGAGGGTCCAGTAGGGAGACCCAGTACTTC
CDR3aa: CASSLSGGSSRETQYF
d_gene: TRBD2
v_gene: TRBV12-3/TRBV12-4
abundance: -
j_gene: TRBJ2-5

CDR3nt: TGCGCCAGCAGCGAAAGATCGGTAGGCGGAAAACTGTTTTTT
CDR3aa: CASSERSVGGKLFF
d_gene: -
v_gene: TRBV4-3
abundance: -
j_gene: TRBJ1-4

CDR3nt: TGCAGCGTTGATTTGGGGGGGGGCACCGAGCAGTACTTC
CDR3aa: CSVDLGGGTEQYF
d_gene: -
v_gene: TRBV29-1
abundance: -
j_gene: TRBJ2-7

CDR3nt: TGTGCCAGCAGGGGACAGGGTGTGAAGACCCAGTACTTC
CDR3aa: CASRGQGVKTQYF
d_gene: TRBD1
v_gene: TRBV28
abundance: few
j_gene: TRBJ2-5

CDR3nt: TGTGCCAGCAGCTTGAATGACAATCGATTAACCGGGGAGCTGTTTTTT
CDR3aa: CASSLNDNRLTGELFF
d_gene: -
v_gene: TRBV5-6
abundance: once
j_gene: TRBJ2-2

CDR3nt: TGCGCCAGCAGCTCTCTAACGGGAGGGCCAGGGGAGACCCAGTACTTC
CDR3aa: CASSSLTGGPGETQYF
d_gene: TRBD2
v_gene: TRBV5-1
abundance: -
j_gene: TRBJ2-5

CDR3nt: TGCAGTGCTGCGGGACGCATATACAATGAGCAGTTCTTC
CDR3aa: CSAAGRIYNEQFF
d_gene: -
v_gene: TRBV20-1
abundance: -
j_gene: TRBJ2-1

CDR3nt: TGTGCCAGCTCACCTCCAGGGACGGACCAAGAGACCCAGTACTTC
CDR3aa: CASSPPGTDQETQYF
d_gene: -
v_gene: TRBV18
abundance: -
j_gene: TRBJ2-5

CDR3nt: TGTGCCAGCGGTACCGGGACAGAGCCCTATGGCTACACCTTC
CDR3aa: CASGTGTEPYGYTF
d_gene: TRBD1
v_gene: TRBV12-3/TRBV12-4
abundance: once
j_gene: TRBJ1-2

CDR3nt: TGTGCCAGCAGCCAAGATGCCCGGACGAATCAGCCCCAGCATTTT
CDR3aa: CASSQDARTNQPQHF
d_gene: -
v_gene: TRBV3-1
abundance: -
j_gene: TRBJ1-5

CDR3nt: TGCTCAGCGCCCGGGACAGGCCGCAATGAGCAGTTCTTC
CDR3aa: CSAPGTGRNEQFF
d_gene: TRBD1
v_gene: TRBV20-1
abundance: -
j_gene: TRBJ2-1

CDR3nt: TGTGCCAGCAGCCAGAACAGGGCGTCTGGGGCCAACGTCCTGACTTTC
CDR3aa: CASSQNRASGANVLTF
d_gene: -
v_gene: TRBV11-1
abundance: once
j_gene: TRBJ2-6

CDR3nt: TGTGCCATCGGGACTAGCATATCGGATACGCAGTATTTT
CDR3aa: CAIGTSISDTQYF
d_gene: TRBD2
v_gene: TRBV7-2
abundance: -
j_gene: TRBJ2-3

CDR3nt: TGTGCCAGCTCCCTTTGGACCGATACCTACGAGCAGTACTTC
CDR3aa: CASSLWTDTYEQYF
d_gene: -
v_gene: TRBV18
abundance: -
j_gene: TRBJ2-7

CDR3nt: TGTGCCAGCAGTACCCAAGCGGGAGGGCGACGGAATGAGCAGTTCTTC
CDR3aa: CASSTQAGGRRNEQFF
d_gene: TRBD2
v_gene: TRBV6-2/TRBV6-3
abundance: -
j_gene: TRBJ2-1

CDR3nt: TGTGCCAGCAGTCGCGGGGTAGCGGAGATCTACGAGCAGTACTTC
CDR3aa: CASSRGVAEIYEQYF
d_gene: -
v_gene: TRBV9
abundance: -
j_gene: TRBJ2-7

CDR3nt: TGCAGTGCTAGAGATGCCCTAGCGGGGAAGGAGACCCAGTACTTC
CDR3aa: CSARDALAGKETQYF
d_gene: TRBD2
v_gene: TRBV20-1
abundance: -
j_gene: TRBJ2-5

CDR3nt: TGCGCCAGCAGCCAAGATCGGGGGGCGAGGAATACGCAGTATTTT
CDR3aa: CASSQDRGARNTQYF
d_gene: -
v_gene: TRBV4-3
abundance: -
j_gene: TRBJ2-3

CDR3nt: TGTGCCACCCTGGGACTAGCGGGATCAACCTCCTACGAGCAGTACTTC
CDR3aa: CATLGLAGSTSYEQYF
d_gene: TRBD2
v_gene: TRBV11-2
abundance: -
j_gene: TRBJ2-7

CDR3nt: TGTGCCAGCTCGGGTGAGGGGGTTGGCTACACCTTC
CDR3aa: CASSGEGVGYTF
d_gene: -
v_gene: TRBV6-6
abundance: -
j_gene: TRBJ1-2

CDR3nt: TGCAGTGCTATCCTAGGGCCGACTTCTGGGGCCAACGTCCTGACTTTC
CDR3aa: CSAILGPTSGANVLTF
d_gene: -
v_gene: TRBV20-1
abundance: -
j_gene: TRBJ2-6

CDR3nt: TGTGCCAGCAGCTTAGCGTCCGGGACAGGGAATTCACCCCTCCACTTT
CDR3aa: CASSLASGTGNSPLHF
d_gene: TRBD1
v_gene: TRBV7-9
abundance: -
j_gene: TRBJ1-6

CDR3nt: TGTGCCAGCAGTGTTACTTTTCGGGCCAACGTCCTGACTTTC
CDR3aa: CASSVTFRANVLTF
d_gene: -
v_gene: TRBV6-1
abundance: few
j_gene: TRBJ2-6

CDR3nt: TGTGCCAGCAGTTCTAGCGGGAACTCCTACAATGAGCAGTTCTTC
CDR3aa: CASSSSGNSYNEQFF
d_gene: TRBD2
v_gene: TRBV7-6
abundance: -
j_gene: TRBJ2-1

CDR3nt: TGTGCCAGCAGCCTTAGCGGGGGTGGTTACAATGAGCAGTTCTTC
CDR3aa: CASSLSGGGYNEQFF
d_gene: TRBD2
v_gene: TRBV14
abundance: few
j_gene: TRBJ2-1

CDR3nt: TGTGCCAGCAGCTCGGACTCCTCCAGGAAGCAGTTCTTC
CDR3aa: CASSSDSSRKQFF
d_gene: -
v_gene: TRBV7-9
abundance: -
j_gene: TRBJ2-1

CDR3nt: TGCAGTGCTAGAGATTTCCCCCCCGCATTTCAGGGTTACAATCAGCCCCAGCATTTT
CDR3aa: CSARDFPPAFQGYNQPQHF
d_gene: -
v_gene: TRBV20-1
abundance: -
j_gene: TRBJ1-5

CDR3nt: TGTGCCAGCTCACAAACCCTTAACACTGAAGCTTTCTTT
CDR3aa: CASSQTLNTEAFF
d_gene: -
v_gene: TRBV18
abundance: -
j_gene: TRBJ1-1

CDR3nt: TGCAGTGCTAGAGACTTAACCGGGACTCCCATCTGGCTCTCCTACGAGCAGTACTTC
CDR3aa: CSARDLTGTPIWLSYEQYF
d_gene: -
v_gene: TRBV20-1
abundance: -
j_gene: TRBJ2-7

CDR3nt: TGTGCCAGCAGCGGGACGGGACGGTATGAAAAACTGTTTTTT
CDR3aa: CASSGTGRYEKLFF
d_gene: -
v_gene: TRBV27
abundance: -
j_gene: TRBJ1-4

CDR3nt: TGCGCCCGCATCGAACTCGGGACGAGCAACCAAGAGACCCAGTACTTC
CDR3aa: CARIELGTSNQETQYF
d_gene: -
v_gene: TRBV23-1
abundance: -
j_gene: TRBJ2-5

CDR3nt: TGTGCCTGGCGGGGAGGCTGGAGAGACGATGGCTACACCTTC
CDR3aa: CAWRGGWRDDGYTF
d_gene: -
v_gene: TRBV30
abundance: -
j_gene: TRBJ1-2

CDR3nt: TGTGCCTGGAAACCAGCTAGCGGGGGCCCACCTACAGAGCAGTACTTC
CDR3aa: CAWKPASGGPPTEQYF
d_gene: TRBD2
v_gene: TRBV30
abundance: -
j_gene: TRBJ2-7

CDR3nt: TGTGCCACCCAGGGGACAGGGGCCGAAGAAAACTACGAGCAGTACTTC
CDR3aa: CATQGTGAEENYEQYF
d_gene: TRBD1
v_gene: TRBV25-1
abundance: -
j_gene: TRBJ2-7

CDR3nt: TGCAGTGCCCCCCGAGCTCTCTTCGGCGGAAACACCATATATTTT
CDR3aa: CSAPRALFGGNTIYF
d_gene: -
v_gene: TRBV20-1
abundance: -
j_gene: TRBJ1-3

CDR3nt: TGCAGTGCTAGAGATACCGGGGTTCAGGGATCCCACTCCTACGAGCAGTACTTC
CDR3aa: CSARDTGVQGSHSYEQYF
d_gene: -
v_gene: TRBV20-1
abundance: -
j_gene: TRBJ2-7

CDR3nt: TGCAGCGTTGTTGTCAGTAAATTGGAGACCCAGTACTTC
CDR3aa: CSVVVSKLETQYF
d_gene: -
v_gene: TRBV29-1
abundance: -
j_gene: TRBJ2-5

CDR3nt: TGTGCCACCAAGGCAGGGCAGAGCAATCAGCCCCAGCATTTT
CDR3aa: CATKAGQSNQPQHF
d_gene: -
v_gene: TRBV15
abundance: -
j_gene: TRBJ1-5

CDR3nt: TGTGCCACCAGGGCAGGGACCACAGATACGCAGTATTTT
CDR3aa: CATRAGTTDTQYF
d_gene: -
v_gene: TRBV24-1
abundance: -
j_gene: TRBJ2-3

CDR3nt: TGTGCCAGCCTCCCGGCCCTAGCGGGGGCCAATGAGCAGTTCTTC
CDR3aa: CASLPALAGANEQFF
d_gene: TRBD2
v_gene: TRBV28
abundance: -
j_gene: TRBJ2-1

CDR3nt: TGCGCCAGCAGCAGCGGACAGTTTGAAGCTTTCTTT
CDR3aa: CASSSGQFEAFF
d_gene: -
v_gene: TRBV5-1
abundance: once
j_gene: TRBJ1-1

CDR3nt: TGCGCCAGCAGCTCCTCCGGGACTAGTTACGCCGGGGAGCTGTTTTTT
CDR3aa: CASSSSGTSYAGELFF
d_gene: TRBD2
v_gene: TRBV5-1
abundance: -
j_gene: TRBJ2-2

CDR3nt: TGTGCCAGCAGTTTCCTAACGACAGGGAACTACAATGAGCAGTTCTTC
CDR3aa: CASSFLTTGNYNEQFF
d_gene: TRBD1
v_gene: TRBV27
abundance: -
j_gene: TRBJ2-1

CDR3nt: TGTGCCTGGAGTTTGGGGATAGAGGTCGAGCAGTACTTC
CDR3aa: CAWSLGIEVEQYF
d_gene: -
v_gene: TRBV30
abundance: -
j_gene: TRBJ2-7

CDR3nt: TGTGCCAGCAGCCAATTACCGGGACAGGAGGGTTTCTTC
CDR3aa: CASSQLPGQEGFF
d_gene: TRBD1
v_gene: TRBV3-1
abundance: -
j_gene: TRBJ2-4

CDR3nt: TGTGCCAGCAGCTTGGCGGCTAGAAGGAAAGAGACCCAGTACTTC
CDR3aa: CASSLAARRKETQYF
d_gene: -
v_gene: TRBV5-8
abundance: -
j_gene: TRBJ2-5

CDR3nt: TGTGCCAGCAGCCCCTGGGTAGCGGGGTACGCAAACACCGGGGAGCTGTTTTTT
CDR3aa: CASSPWVAGYANTGELFF
d_gene: TRBD2
v_gene: TRBV6-1
abundance: -
j_gene: TRBJ2-2

CDR3nt: TGTGCCAGCAGTCCCAAGGGGGCGAGGTCCGCCACTGAAGCTTTCTTT
CDR3aa: CASSPKGARSATEAFF
d_gene: TRBD1
v_gene: TRBV12-3/TRBV12-4
abundance: -
j_gene: TRBJ1-1

CDR3nt: TGTGCCAGCAGATTAGGGATTTCGAACACCGGGGAGCTGTTTTTT
CDR3aa: CASRLGISNTGELFF
d_gene: -
v_gene: TRBV7-9
abundance: -
j_gene: TRBJ2-2

CDR3nt: TGTGCCAGCAGCCAAGAGGGGACTACAACCTACGAGCAGTACTTC
CDR3aa: CASSQEGTTTYEQYF
d_gene: TRBD2
v_gene: TRBV4-2
abundance: -
j_gene: TRBJ2-7

CDR3nt: TGTGCCAGCAGTTTCGGTCAGTACTACGAGCAGTACTTC
CDR3aa: CASSFGQYYEQYF
d_gene: -
v_gene: TRBV27
abundance: once
j_gene: TRBJ2-7

CDR3nt: TGTGCCAGCAGCTATCGACTAGCGGGGATCTACGAGCAGTACTTC
CDR3aa: CASSYRLAGIYEQYF
d_gene: TRBD2
v_gene: TRBV7-2
abundance: -
j_gene: TRBJ2-7

CDR3nt: TGTGCCTCCGGTCGAGTATCCTACGAGCAGTACTTC
CDR3aa: CASGRVSYEQYF
d_gene: -
v_gene: TRBV27
abundance: -
j_gene: TRBJ2-7